This TCR beta chain comes out of a study of OX40 agonist ivuxolimab in advanced cancers. In the case of this clone: What it binds is not known.

V dropped 4 bases and J dropped 6 bases, with 9 bases sitting between them. Per the germline V gene, CDR1 is GTSNPN and CDR2 is SVGIG (reference sequence). The CDR3 covers 12 residues. Findings of the study overall: The average count of expanded clones was higher among CD8+ T cells than among CD4+. Clonal expansion from baseline to week 6 occurred in both CD4+ and CD8+ T cells.

It was autoimmune disease history or systemic immunosuppression that excluded patients. On cycle 4 day 1 and cycle 7 day 1, as well as at baseline, blood was sampled. TCRdb's copy holds only in-frame clones and misses some; the assay was immunoSEQ multiplex PCR. The sample holds more than 40,000 clones, around 84% seen once. This specimen consisted of CD4+ or CD8+ T cells sorted from blood, obtained in a trial of the OX40 agonist ivuxolimab. The chain couples TRBV30 to TRBJ2-2; no firm D call. The sequence came from an adult with an advanced solid tumor such as melanoma, head and neck, liver or kidney cancer. CDR3: CAWIEISGELFF. The CDR3 region has the DNA TGTGCCTGGATTGAGATTTCCGGGGAGCTGTTTTTT. The full variable domain, its missing parts supplied by reference TRBV30 and TRBJ2-2, is SQTIHQWPATLVQPVGSPLSLECTVEGTSNPNLYWYRQAAGRGLQLLFYSVGIGQISSEVPQNLSASRPQDRQFILSSKKLLLSDSGFYLCAWIEISGELFFGEGSRLTVL.